Listed below are T cell receptor beta chains from one sample, sequenced in a study of T cell responses to AZD1222 COVID-19 vaccine. Repertoires were generated with immunoSEQ multiplex PCR, while TCRdb's copy carries only in-frame clones and drops some. The sample includes roughly 110,000 clones, over 80% of them seen just once. Material: peripheral blood, obtained 28 days after the second AZD1222 dose. These receptors came from an adult who received the AZD1222 COVID-19 vaccine. The CDR3 runs from the conserved cysteine through the conserved F or W.

V gene: TRBV6-5
CDR3 protein: CASRPASGRVAEAFF

V gene: TRBV7-9
CDR3 protein: CASSQTLEGAFF

V gene: TRBV27
CDR3 protein: CASSSLTYGDNQPQHF

V gene: TRBV24-1
CDR3 protein: CATSDPAVHEQFF

V gene: TRBV18
CDR3 protein: CASSPPLIAGGETQYF

V gene: TRBV18
CDR3 protein: CASSPGRDGNTIYF

V gene: TRBV12-3/TRBV12-4
CDR3 protein: CASSTRDRRRYF

V gene: TRBV3-1/TRBV3-2
CDR3 protein: CASSQGGGTAYGYTF

V gene: TRBV7-8
CDR3 protein: CASSLAREGGYTF

V gene: TRBV5-4
CDR3 protein: CASSLERYQGYGYTF

V gene: TRBV11-3
CDR3 protein: CASSHQGQTIGADTQYF

V gene: TRBV6-6
CDR3 protein: CASSLLGTFGYTF

V gene: TRBV5-1
CDR3 protein: CASSSSKATNEKLFF

V gene: TRBV7-8
CDR3 protein: CASSPGDSYGYTF

V gene: TRBV6-5
CDR3 protein: CASELTTSGNTIYF

V gene: TRBV30
CDR3 protein: CAWSWAGELFF

V gene: TRBV4-1
CDR3 protein: CASSQVSTVSTPNYEQYF

V gene: TRBV28
CDR3 protein: CASSLFGASRAWYEQYF

V gene: TRBV4-2
CDR3 protein: CASNTEVSYNEQFF

V gene: TRBV28
CDR3 protein: CASSLRSEYNEQFF

V gene: TRBV19
CDR3 protein: CASSIDQGGNQPQHF